Each of the 25 T cell receptor beta chains below was sequenced from the same sample in a study of T cell repertoires in cytomegalovirus infection. TCRdb reprocessed the reads via MiXCR and lists one record per CDR3 protein. Among some 600,000 distinct CDR3 sequences listed, more than 20% were seen once. Material: CD8+ T cells from PBMCs. The receptors here all came from a human donor in good health (CMV status not recorded). Some clones in this sample may be carry-over from other donors' samples.

The rearrangement links TRBV28 to TRBJ1-4; the D is unclear. Germline V CDR1 and CDR2: MDHEN, SYDVKM. The CDR3 covers 14 residues. Trimming took 5 bases from V and 8 from J, leaving 15 bases between them. The CDR3 DNA reads as TGTGCCAGCAGTGAGGTCTCCCGGGAGGAAAAACTGTTTTTT. This sequence encodes CASSEVSREEKLFF.

The sample holds many counts of this clonotype. The V and J genes are TRBV7-2 and TRBJ2-1; D might be TRBD1 (5 bases). Germline V gene lookup returns CDR1 SGHTA and CDR2 FQGNSA. CDR3 length: 16 amino acids. V was pared by 1 base and J by 4 bases, with 14 bases between. CDR3 nucleotide sequence: TGTGCCAGCAGCTTAGACAGGTCCACGGTTTACAATGAGCAGTTCTTC. Amino acids: CASSLDRSTVYNEQFF.

The chain employs TRBV12-3 or TRBV12-4 and TRBJ1-4; 11 positions match TRBD1. CDR3 length equals 17 residues. V lost 6 bases, J lost 1 base, and 7 bases stayed unmatched. The CDR3 DNA follows: TGTGCCAGCAGGGGGACAGGGGGAGAAGGAACTAATGAAAAACTGTTTTTT. Protein: CASRGTGGEGTNEKLFF.

This chain uses TRBV13 with TRBJ2-7, with 9 positions matching TRBD1. Unmatched junction bases numbered 2, after V lost 6 bases and J lost 5 bases. Germline V gene lookup returns CDR1 PRHDT and CDR2 FYEKMQ (reference sequence). This CDR3 has 12 residues. The CDR3 nucleotides are TGTGCCAGCAGGGGGACAGGGAACGAGCAGTACTTC. This gives the protein CASRGTGNEQYF.

For this clonotype: Possible read error: a much larger clone is one base away. This chain uses TRBV10-3 with TRBJ2-7, with D unresolved. The germline V gene has CDR1 ENHRY and CDR2 SYGVKD. Trimming stripped 3 bases from V and 5 bases from J, with 11 bases between. This CDR3 contains 13 residues. In DNA, the CDR3 is TGTGCCATCAGTGATGTGGGTTTGAACGAGCAGTACTTC. This gives the protein CAISDVGLNEQYF.

In this sample, this clonotype turned up many times. The V gene is TRBV4-2, the J gene TRBJ1-5; no definite D call. The CDR3 has 15 residues. The germline CDR1 and CDR2 sequences are LGHNA and YNFKEQ. With 0 bases removed from V and 0 bases from J, the gap between germline ends came to 6 bases. DNA of the CDR3: TGTGCCAGCAGCCAAGAACGAGGTAGCAATCAGCCCCAGCATTTT. Protein: CASSQERGSNQPQHF.

The chain recombines TRBV6-5 with TRBJ2-7; 9 bases are shared with TRBD1. The junction had 2 bases not matched to a gene; V was cut back by 7 bases and J by 4 bases. This CDR3 is 12 amino acids long. Germline V CDR1 and CDR2: MNHEY, SVGAGI. In DNA form, the CDR3 reads TGTGCCAGCAACAGGGGGCGGTACGAGCAGTACGTC. This sequence encodes CASNRGRYEQYV.

There are a few counts of this clonotype. The J gene is TRBJ1-4, the V gene TRBV27; TRBD1 is a possible D gene (5 bases). Trimming cost V 2 bases and J 7 bases, with 11 bases left between them. The CDR3 runs 14 residues. Germline V lookup: CDR1 MNHEY, CDR2 SMNVEV (reference sequence). CDR3 region: CASSLSGRGEKLFF. CDR3 in DNA: TGTGCCAGCAGTTTAAGTGGTAGGGGTGAAAAACTGTTTTTT.

This clonotype was detected a few times. The chain recombines TRBV29-1 with TRBJ1-2; 7 positions agree with TRBD1. Germline assignment: CDR1 SQVTM and CDR2 ANQGSEA. CDR3 size: 11 residues. V shed 6 bases, J shed 6 bases, and the junction held 4 bases outside the gene matches. CDR3 in amino acids: CSVGTVNGYTF. The CDR3 DNA sequence: TGCAGCGTAGGGACAGTAAATGGCTACACCTTC.

Many counts were recorded for this clonotype. The chain uses TRBV7-2 and TRBJ2-4; weak D call: TRBD2 (5 bases). The CDR3 length is 17 residues. Trimming took 2 bases from V and 0 from J, leaving 14 bases between them. Germline CDR1 SGHTA, CDR2 FQGNSA. Here the CDR3 reads CASSLSLKGLAKNIQYF. The CDR3 coding sequence is TGTGCCAGCAGCTTAAGTCTCAAAGGACTAGCCAAAAACATTCAGTACTTC.

This clonotype was observed many times. The chain uses TRBV7-9 and TRBJ1-1, with D perhaps TRBD1 (5 bases). The V end was cut by 8 bases, the J end by 4 bases, with 14 bases between. CDR3 length: 13 amino acids. Germline V gene lookup returns CDR1 SEHNR and CDR2 FQNEAQ (reference sequence). For the CDR3, the DNA is TGTGCCAGCGGGGCCGGGGGGAGCACTGAAGCTTTCTTT. Its protein product is CASGAGGSTEAFF.

This clonotype was counted at least ten times. The chain combines TRBV7-8 with TRBJ2-3; D is undetermined. Germline values: CDR1 SGHVS, CDR2 FQNEAQ. This CDR3 has 16 amino acids. Deletions cut 3 bases from V and 4 bases from J, with 17 bases between. CDR3 sequence (DNA): TGTGCCAGCAGCTTCGACACCGTTCCCCCGGCAGATACGCAGTATTTT. It yields the protein CASSFDTVPPADTQYF.

A note on this clonotype: This may arise from a read error, as a much more abundant clone is one base away. The chain couples TRBV7-3 to TRBJ2-3; tentative D call: TRBD1 (6 bases). This CDR3 spans 13 amino acids. Per the germline V gene, CDR1 is SGHTA and CDR2 is FQGTGA. CDR3 nucleotide sequence: TGTGCCGGCAGTCCAGGGGAGAGGAGCGCGCAGTATTTT. It codes for CAGSPGERSAQYF.

The chain uses TRBV27 and TRBJ2-3; 7 nucleotides align to TRBD1. Germline V gene sequence: CDR1 MNHEY, CDR2 SMNVEV (reference sequence). CDR3 length equals 15 residues. V shed 6 bases, J shed 1 base, and the junction held 7 bases outside the gene matches. The CDR3 region is CASSSGQVGTDTQYF. CDR3 sequence (DNA): TGTGCCAGCAGCTCTGGACAGGTCGGCACAGATACGCAGTATTTT.

The chain carries TRBV2 and TRBJ1-2, with D possibly being TRBD1 (5 bases). Trimming pared 8 bases from V and 1 base from J, leaving 11 bases between. The V gene's germline CDR1 is SNHLY and CDR2 FYNNEI. The CDR3 consists of 13 residues. DNA of the CDR3: TGTGCCAGCCAGGACAACAATAACTATGGCTACACCTTC. Translated, it gives CASQDNNNYGYTF.

This clonotype was seen a single time. This sequence joins TRBV9 and TRBJ2-7, with TRBD1 matching over 10 bases. CDR3 length: 18 amino acids. The V gene end was trimmed by 3 bases and the J gene end by 5 bases; junction bases not matched to a gene: 17. CDR1 and CDR2 (germline): SGDLS, YYNGEE. CDR3 residues: CASSAYPQTGTGDHEQYF. CDR3 bases: TGTGCCAGCAGCGCTTACCCACAGACCGGGACAGGGGACCACGAGCAGTACTTC.

The CDR3 DNA reads TGTGCCAGCAGCCTGAGACAGCAGAGGGGAAACACCATATATTTT. Its protein is CASSLRQQRGNTIYF. This chain connects TRBV7-9 to TRBJ1-3; a weak D match, TRBD1 (5 bases). Germline loops: CDR1 SEHNR, CDR2 FQNEAQ (reference sequence). Trimming removed 5 bases at V and 4 bases at J, with 15 bases between. The CDR3 covers 15 residues.

This clonotype showed up just a few times. This chain joins TRBV28 and TRBJ2-2; possibly TRBD2 for D (6 bases). Germline values: CDR1 MDHEN, CDR2 SYDVKM. The CDR3 runs 16 residues. V was cut by 4 bases and J by 4 bases, with 16 bases left in between. CDR3 protein: CASSSTLRDFTGELFF. The CDR3 bases are TGTGCCAGCAGTTCCACGCTCCGGGACTTCACCGGGGAGCTGTTTTTT.

This clonotype was observed many times. V and J are TRBV12-3 or TRBV12-4 and TRBJ2-3, with 11 positions matching TRBD2. The length of the CDR3 is 17 residues. J lost 3 bases, V lost 3 bases, and 8 bases had no gene match. The DNA of the CDR3 is TGTGCCAGCAGTTTTCTGACTAGCGGGGCGATGACAGATACGCAGTATTTT. Translating gives CASSFLTSGAMTDTQYF.

This clonotype was counted a few times. The chain has TRBV7-6 and TRBJ1-2; unclear D gene. V was pared by 8 bases and J by 2 bases, with 12 bases between. CDR3 length: 13 residues. The germline gives CDR1 SGHVS, CDR2 FNYEAQ. The CDR3: CASGFGANYGYTF. For the CDR3, the DNA is TGTGCCAGCGGTTTTGGCGCCAACTATGGCTACACCTTC.

At least ten counts were recorded for this clonotype. This chain joins TRBV28 and TRBJ2-5; D possibly corresponds to TRBD2 (6 bases). Germline assignment: CDR1 MDHEN and CDR2 SYDVKM. Trimming removed 8 bases at V and 3 bases at J, with 19 bases between. CDR3 length equals 15 residues. Written as DNA, the CDR3 is TGTGCCAGCTCATTGGAGGGAACGGAAAAAGAGACCCAGTACTTC. Residues: CASSLEGTEKETQYF.

The chain combines TRBV20-1 with TRBJ2-5; the match to TRBD1 covers 7 bases. CDR1 is DFQATT and CDR2 is SNEGSKA in the germline V gene (reference sequence). The CDR3 length is 15 residues. V gave up 3 bases and J gave up 0 bases; unmatched junction bases: 7. The CDR3 region has the DNA TGCAGTGCTAGGAATGGGACAGCCCACCAAGAGACCCAGTACTTC. It specifies CSARNGTAHQETQYF.

In this sample, this clonotype turned up many times. The chain recombines TRBV12-3 or TRBV12-4 with TRBJ2-7, with D hard to call. V was cut by 4 bases and J by 5 bases, with 9 bases left in between. The CDR3 is 12 amino acids. CDR3 residues: CASSYGRHEQYF. In DNA form, the CDR3 reads TGTGCCAGCAGTTACGGACGCCACGAGCAGTACTTC.

The chain's CDR3 is CSVEEGVEQFF. CDR3 sequence (DNA): TGCAGCGTTGAAGAAGGCGTTGAGCAGTTCTTC. The J gene is TRBJ2-1, the V gene TRBV29-1; no clear D gene. CDR3 length: 11 residues. The V gene's germline CDR1 is SQVTM and CDR2 ANQGSEA. V shed 0 bases and J shed 9 bases, with 6 bases lying between them.

This clonotype showed up just a few times. The J gene is TRBJ2-1, the V gene TRBV4-2; unclear D gene. The V and J ends lost 4 bases and 3 bases respectively, with 10 bases between them. CDR3 size: 14 residues. Germline V gene sequence: CDR1 LGHNA, CDR2 YNFKEQ. The CDR3 DNA reads as TGTGCCAGCAGCCCTGGGCCAGGCTACAATGAGCAGTTCTTC. Translating it yields CASSPGPGYNEQFF.